This record concerns one T cell receptor (beta chain) sequence. The antigen is unknown. These data are taken from a study of cytomegalovirus exposure and HLA in healthy donors. Study information: In terms of ancestry, the Caucasian-associated cluster contained roughly 80% of the roughly 360 genotyped donors.

Findings and limits, study-wide: The investigators catalogued under 200 TCR beta chains as cytomegalovirus-associated. Within the data, a cluster of highly shared sequence variants was likely a sequencing artifact.

Primers: 60 Vbeta forward and 13 Jbeta reverse. Under the authors' procedure: A later analysis tallied about 80 million unique TCR beta chains, around 11 million of them shared. Sequenced by immunoSEQ multiplex PCR; TCRdb stores in-frame clones only, minus some. The V and J calls and the clone size are those of that table, but D and trimming were determined from the DNA. Its table records roughly 58,000 clones. Sequenced: PBMCs. This receptor was identified in a woman between 50 and 59 years old in good health and CMV-seropositive.

CDR3: CASSYYPRGSNQPQHF. CDR3 sequence (DNA): TGTGCCAGCAGTTACTACCCCCGTGGCAGCAATCAGCCCCAGCATTTT. This chain uses TRBV6-5 with TRBJ1-5; D unclear. Trimming shortened V by 1 base and J by 1 base, and 11 bases separated the two germline ends. Germline loops: CDR1 MNHEY, CDR2 SVGAGI. CDR3 length: 16 amino acids.